The subject of this entry is one TCR beta chain. Its target is not known. Profiled with immunoSEQ multiplex PCR; TCRdb holds only in-frame clones, not every one. The sample records some 130,000 clones, 90% being singletons. This sample stems from a study of T cell responses to AZD1222 COVID-19 vaccine. Overall study results and limits: It should be noted that donors were predominantly white British and more often female, and clonal diversity was possibly underestimated.

The CDR3 loop spans 16 amino acids. V dropped 0 bases and J dropped 4 bases, with 13 bases sitting between them. Looked up from germline, CDR1 is MNHEY and CDR2 is SVGAGI. This specimen consisted of peripheral blood, obtained on day 0 of AZD1222 vaccination. The chain is built from TRBV6-5 and TRBJ2-1, with D unresolved. The origin of this receptor is an adult in good health. CDR3 protein: CASSYSTSHSYNEQFF. For the CDR3, the DNA is TGTGCCAGCAGTTACTCGACCAGTCACAGTTACAATGAGCAGTTCTTC.